This passage covers 18 T cell receptor beta chains from one sample sequenced in a study of T-cell memory formation after mild COVID-19 (dated by TCRdb to about 2021). The library came from 5' RACE. TCRdb lists the instrument as Illumina NovaSeq 6000. TCRdb cleaned the public reads at Q25 with fastp, built clones with MiXCR and kept in-frame beta chains. Merged by CDR3 protein, the rows form single entries marked with the most common genes and DNA. For this sample there are hundreds of thousands of distinct CDR3 sequences; 18% appear just once. 9.5% to 15% of the sample is taken by the ten largest. Specimen: PBMCs or a T cell subset sorted from them (not recorded which). The receptors here all came from an adult woman who had mild COVID-19 (a few samples of this study predate the infection). The sample titles of this study are shuffled in the database, so cell type and time point are left out; the donor was told from shared clones.

This rearrangement joins TRBV5-1 to TRBJ2-3, with TRBD2 matching over 9 bases. V gave up 4 bases and J gave up 3 bases; unmatched junction bases: 6. This CDR3 contains 15 residues. Germline V lookup: CDR1 SGHRS, CDR2 YFSETQ. CDR3 DNA sequence: TGCGCCAGCAGCCCTCCTAGCGGGAAGACAGATACGCAGTATTTT. This encodes CASSPPSGKTDTQYF.

Turning to this clonotype: This sequence may be a read error, since a much larger clone differs from it by one base. The chain joins TRBV3-1 to TRBJ2-7; D is possibly TRBD2 (6 bases). The germline gives CDR1 LGHDT, CDR2 YNNKEL (reference sequence). The CDR3 sequence is 14 residues long. This CDR3 reads CAISQGDSHYEQYF. CDR3 DNA sequence: TGTGCCATCAGCCAAGGGGACTCCCACTACGAGCAGTACTTC.

The chain links TRBV5-1 to TRBJ2-3, with TRBD1 identical over 7 bases. The CDR3 has 18 amino acids. Germline V gene data show CDR1 as SGHRS and CDR2 as YFSETQ. Trimming removed 6 bases from V and 2 bases from J; junction bases left unmatched: 18. The CDR3 DNA follows: TGCGCCAGCACCCTTAGGGCGACAGGGCGGATGGTCACAGATACGCAGTATTTT. Its protein is CASTLRATGRMVTDTQYF.

This clonotype was counted at least ten times. This rearrangement joins TRBV7-9 to TRBJ2-5; D unclear. V lost 5 bases to trimming and J lost 2 bases, with 12 bases between them. The CDR3 spans 14 residues. Germline CDR1 and CDR2: SEHNR and FQNEAQ (reference sequence). The CDR3 spells CASSPPTPQETQYF. In DNA form, the CDR3 reads TGTGCCAGCAGCCCCCCCACCCCGCAAGAGACCCAGTACTTC.

J is TRBJ2-5 and V is TRBV6-5; D is unclear. Germline CDR1 is MNHEY and CDR2 is SVGAGI. This CDR3 spans 13 amino acids. With 0 bases removed from V and 4 bases from J, the gap between germline ends came to 6 bases. CDR3 nucleotides: TGTGCCAGCAGTTACTCGCTAGGAGAGACCCAGTACTTC. The encoded protein is CASSYSLGETQYF.

The sample holds one count of this clonotype. The V and J genes are TRBV5-1 and TRBJ2-3; D not resolved. The CDR3 length is 15 residues. Germline V lookup: CDR1 SGHRS, CDR2 YFSETQ. V shed 0 bases and J shed 1 base, with 9 bases lying between them. Here the CDR3 reads CASSLDLDRTDTQYF. CDR3 coding DNA: TGCGCCAGCAGCTTGGACCTCGACCGCACAGATACGCAGTATTTT.

The V gene is TRBV5-1, the J gene TRBJ1-1, with 10 bases aligning to TRBD1. Germline V lookup: CDR1 SGHRS, CDR2 YFSETQ. V lost 0 bases, J lost 5 bases, and 4 bases stayed unmatched. The CDR3 length is 15 residues. For the CDR3, the DNA is TGCGCCAGCAGCTTGGGGACAGGGGGACGGACTGAAGCTTTCTTT. Translating it yields CASSLGTGGRTEAFF.

This clonotype was picked up a small number of times. This chain links TRBV7-2 with TRBJ2-5, with a possible D match to TRBD1 (7 bases). V lost 6 bases and J lost 4, with 21 bases in between. Germline CDR1 SGHTA, CDR2 FQGNSA. The CDR3 totals 16 residues. The CDR3 reads CASRYRGQGGGETQYF. The CDR3 region has the DNA TGTGCCAGCAGATATAGGGGGCAGGGAGGTGGAGAGACCCAGTACTTC.

The rearrangement uses TRBV12-3 or TRBV12-4 and TRBJ2-5; 7 nucleotides match TRBD2. V gave up 8 bases and J gave up 8 bases; unmatched junction bases: 17. The CDR3 spans 15 residues. The CDR3 sequence is CASSPGVWGGDTQYF. CDR3 DNA: TGTGCCAGCTCCCCGGGGGTCTGGGGGGGAGACACCCAGTACTTC.

This clonotype was seen a few times. J is TRBJ1-2 and V is TRBV7-2, with TRBD1 matching 11 bases. After removal of 5 bases from V and 8 bases from J, the junction contained 10 bases not matched to a gene. Per the germline V gene, CDR1 is SGHTA and CDR2 is FQGNSA. The CDR3 is made up of 15 amino acids. The CDR3 DNA follows: TGTGCCAGCAGCCAGGACAGGGGGCGACTGGGAGGCTACACCTTC. Protein sequence: CASSQDRGRLGGYTF.

The chain couples TRBV20-1 to TRBJ2-7; 7 bases align to TRBD2. The germline V gene has CDR1 DFQATT and CDR2 SNEGSKA (reference sequence). CDR3 size: 15 residues. V was pared by 6 bases and J by 4 bases, with 15 bases of the junction left unmatched. This chain's CDR3 is CSASREAGHPYEQYF. Written as DNA, the CDR3 is TGCAGTGCATCTCGGGAGGCAGGGCATCCGTACGAGCAGTACTTC.

This clonotype was seen at least ten times. The chain couples TRBV7-9 to TRBJ2-7; D not resolved. This CDR3 is built from 12 residues. V lost 2 bases to trimming and J lost 5 bases, with 7 bases between them. Germline V gives CDR1 SEHNR, CDR2 FQNEAQ (reference sequence). CDR3 amino acids: CASSLSSNEQYF. The CDR3 nucleotides read TGTGCCAGCAGCTTAAGTAGTAACGAGCAGTACTTC.

This clonotype was found a few times. The V and J genes are TRBV6-6 and TRBJ2-5; perhaps TRBD2 as D (5 bases). V was cut by 8 bases and J by 4 bases, with 17 bases left in between. CDR1 and CDR2 from the germline V gene are MNHNY and SVGAGI (reference sequence). The CDR3 totals 14 residues. The CDR3 bases are TGTGCCAGCCTTCAAGAGCTAGCCGGAGAGACCCAGTACTTC. This encodes CASLQELAGETQYF.

This clonotype was recorded a few times. CDR3 region: CASSSAISYEQYF. The CDR3 nucleotides read TGTGCCAGCAGTTCAGCTATCTCCTACGAGCAGTACTTC. The J gene is TRBJ2-7, the V gene TRBV6-5; no firm D call. CDR1 is MNHEY, CDR2 SVGAGI, per germline. This CDR3 spans 13 amino acids. V was pared by 4 bases and J by 0 bases, with 7 bases between.

The V gene is TRBV4-2, the J gene TRBJ1-6; weak D call: TRBD1 (5 bases). This CDR3 region has 18 residues. Germline CDR1 reads LGHNA; CDR2 reads YNFKEQ. With 0 bases removed from V and 3 bases from J, the gap between germline ends came to 15 bases. In DNA, the CDR3 is TGTGCCAGCAGCCAAGATCTCTCACAGGCCATCTATAATTCACCCCTCCACTTT. The encoded protein is CASSQDLSQAIYNSPLHF.

This clonotype appeared a few times. This sequence joins TRBV29-1 and TRBJ2-7; 8 nucleotides align to TRBD1. This CDR3 has 12 amino acids. The V gene end was trimmed by 6 bases and the J gene end by 4 bases; junction bases not matched to a gene: 5. Germline CDR1 and CDR2: SQVTM and ANQGSEA. The CDR3 DNA follows: TGCAGCGTCGCCGACAGGGGATACGAGCAGTACTTC. It encodes CSVADRGYEQYF.

V usage is TRBV7-9 and J usage is TRBJ2-2; TRBD1 matches at 7 bases. V lost 5 bases, J lost 2 bases, and 5 bases stayed unmatched. This CDR3 is built from 15 residues. Germline V gene lookup returns CDR1 SEHNR and CDR2 FQNEAQ (reference sequence). Written as DNA, the CDR3 is TGTGCCAGCAGCGACAGGGACAGAAACACCGGGGAGCTGTTTTTT. Protein product: CASSDRDRNTGELFF.

Only a few counts were recorded for this clonotype. One end of the junction is discordant with germline, which a read error may explain. This sequence joins TRBV12-3 or TRBV12-4 and TRBJ2-6; D is undetermined. The CDR3 runs 15 residues. CDR3 in DNA: TGTGCCAGCAGTTTACCGTACTCTGTGGCCAACGTCCTGACTTTC. Its translation is CASSLPYSVANVLTF.